The rows below give T cell receptor beta chains drawn from one sample of a study of cytomegalovirus exposure and HLA in healthy donors. Using immunoSEQ multiplex PCR, the repertoire was profiled, and TCRdb retains in-frame clones only, with some absent. The profile covers some 150,000 clones, with roughly 82% appearing a single time and roughly 3.2% taken by the ten largest. Sequenced input: PBMCs. The receptors come from a man aged 18 to 29 in good health and CMV-seropositive. CDR3s include the opening cysteine and the closing phenylalanine or tryptophan. Fields, in order: CDR3 length, V gene, clone size, D gene, J gene, CDR3 DNA, CDR3 protein. D genes are given only for firm matches. The size field is filled for only some rows; it gives once, few, many or a size class.

len: 14; v_gene: TRBV10-3; abundance: NA; d_gene: NA; j_gene: TRBJ1-6; CDR3nt: TGTGCCATCAGCGCGGGGGGCCTGTCCTCACCCCTCCACTTT; CDR3aa: CAISAGGLSSPLHF
len: 14; v_gene: TRBV28; abundance: NA; d_gene: TRBD1; j_gene: TRBJ1-4; CDR3nt: TGTGCCAGCAGTTTAATCACAGGGGGTAAAAAACTGTTTTTT; CDR3aa: CASSLITGGKKLFF
len: 13; v_gene: TRBV28; abundance: NA; d_gene: TRBD1; j_gene: TRBJ1-1; CDR3nt: TGTGCCAGCAGGGAAACAGGGGAATATGCGGGTTTCTTT; CDR3aa: CASRETGEYAGFF
len: 15; v_gene: TRBV7-2; abundance: NA; d_gene: TRBD1; j_gene: TRBJ2-5; CDR3nt: TGTGCCAGCAGCTTAACACGGACAGGACAAGAGACCCAGTACTTC; CDR3aa: CASSLTRTGQETQYF
len: 15; v_gene: TRBV6-6; abundance: NA; d_gene: NA; j_gene: TRBJ2-3; CDR3nt: TGTGCCAGCAGGGCACAGGGAACTAGCACAGATACGCAGTATTTT; CDR3aa: CASRAQGTSTDTQYF
len: 14; v_gene: TRBV9; abundance: NA; d_gene: NA; j_gene: TRBJ1-1; CDR3nt: TGTGCCAGCAGCGTAGACGGGAGAAACACTGAAGCTTTCTTT; CDR3aa: CASSVDGRNTEAFF
len: 15; v_gene: TRBV5-1; abundance: NA; d_gene: TRBD1; j_gene: TRBJ2-7; CDR3nt: TGCGCCAGCAGCTTAAAAACCGGGACAGGGAACGAGCAGTACTTC; CDR3aa: CASSLKTGTGNEQYF
len: 12; v_gene: TRBV19; abundance: NA; d_gene: NA; j_gene: TRBJ1-2; CDR3nt: TGTGCCAGTACCCCAGCCGGGGGAGGCTACACCTTC; CDR3aa: CASTPAGGGYTF
len: 12; v_gene: TRBV7-8; abundance: NA; d_gene: NA; j_gene: TRBJ2-1; CDR3nt: TGTGCCAGCAGCGGAAGCGGGTGGGAGCAGTTCTTC; CDR3aa: CASSGSGWEQFF
len: 12; v_gene: TRBV27; abundance: NA; d_gene: TRBD1; j_gene: TRBJ2-7; CDR3nt: TGTGCCAGCAGGGACAGGTCTCTCGAGCAGTACTTC; CDR3aa: CASRDRSLEQYF
len: 15; v_gene: TRBV6-5; abundance: NA; d_gene: NA; j_gene: TRBJ2-7; CDR3nt: TGTGCCAGCAGTTACTCGGGAGGACGATCCTACGAGCAGTACTTC; CDR3aa: CASSYSGGRSYEQYF
len: 14; v_gene: TRBV6-1; abundance: NA; d_gene: NA; j_gene: TRBJ2-7; CDR3nt: TGTGCCAGCAGTGAAACTGGGGCACCGGCCGAGCAGTACTTC; CDR3aa: CASSETGAPAEQYF
len: 14; v_gene: TRBV19; abundance: NA; d_gene: TRBD1; j_gene: TRBJ2-7; CDR3nt: TGTGCCAGTAGTGCCGGGACAGGCTATTACGAGCAGTACTTC; CDR3aa: CASSAGTGYYEQYF
len: 14; v_gene: TRBV6-1; abundance: NA; d_gene: TRBD1; j_gene: TRBJ2-7; CDR3nt: TGTGCCAGCAGAGTCCGGGACAGGGGATACGAGCAGTACTTC; CDR3aa: CASRVRDRGYEQYF
len: 17; v_gene: TRBV11-2; abundance: NA; d_gene: NA; j_gene: TRBJ1-4; CDR3nt: TGTGCCAGCAGCTTAACAGGGAGCAGGGTACGGGGTGAAAAACTGTTTTTT; CDR3aa: CASSLTGSRVRGEKLFF
len: 14; v_gene: TRBV6-6; abundance: NA; d_gene: TRBD1; j_gene: TRBJ1-2; CDR3nt: TGTGCCAGCAGTCTTACAGGGGGCGCGAGGGGCTACACCTTC; CDR3aa: CASSLTGGARGYTF
len: 11; v_gene: TRBV30; abundance: NA; d_gene: NA; j_gene: TRBJ1-2; CDR3nt: TGTGCCTGGAGTGACCCCTCGACAGGATACTTC; CDR3aa: CAWSDPSTGYF
len: 16; v_gene: TRBV9; abundance: once; d_gene: TRBD2; j_gene: TRBJ2-1; CDR3nt: TGTGCCAGCAGCGTGGTAGCGGGAGGCCCTTACAATGAGCAGTTCTTC; CDR3aa: CASSVVAGGPYNEQFF
len: 18; v_gene: TRBV25-1; abundance: NA; d_gene: TRBD2; j_gene: TRBJ2-1; CDR3nt: TGTGCCAGCAGTGAATATGGCATTAGCGGGAGCTCCTACAATGAGCAGTTCTTC; CDR3aa: CASSEYGISGSSYNEQFF
len: 15; v_gene: TRBV5-1; abundance: NA; d_gene: NA; j_gene: TRBJ2-7; CDR3nt: TGCGCCAGCAGCTTGGAGGGGGACCAAAACCACGAGCAGTACTTC; CDR3aa: CASSLEGDQNHEQYF
len: 14; v_gene: TRBV5-1; abundance: few; d_gene: NA; j_gene: TRBJ2-2; CDR3nt: TGCGCCAGCAGCTGGCAGCCGGAGACCGGGGAGCTGTTTTTT; CDR3aa: CASSWQPETGELFF
len: 15; v_gene: TRBV7-3; abundance: NA; d_gene: TRBD2; j_gene: TRBJ2-3; CDR3nt: TGTGCCAGCAGCTTAACTAGCGGGAGTGCAGATACGCAGTATTTT; CDR3aa: CASSLTSGSADTQYF
len: 14; v_gene: TRBV21-1; abundance: NA; d_gene: NA; j_gene: TRBJ1-5; CDR3nt: TGTGCCAGCAGCAAAGAGGGAGGGAATCAGCCCCAGCATTTT; CDR3aa: CASSKEGGNQPQHF
len: 14; v_gene: TRBV11-2; abundance: once; d_gene: NA; j_gene: TRBJ1-3; CDR3nt: TGTGCCAGCAGCCCCTTTAACATCCGAAACACCATATATTTT; CDR3aa: CASSPFNIRNTIYF
len: 14; v_gene: TRBV6-5; abundance: NA; d_gene: TRBD1; j_gene: TRBJ1-1; CDR3nt: TGTGCCAGCAGTACAGGGGGCGGTCGCACTGAAGCTTTCTTT; CDR3aa: CASSTGGGRTEAFF
len: 15; v_gene: TRBV5-1; abundance: NA; d_gene: TRBD1; j_gene: TRBJ2-2; CDR3nt: TGCGCCAGCAGCCCAGACAGGGGGAACACCGGGGAGCTGTTTTTT; CDR3aa: CASSPDRGNTGELFF
len: 14; v_gene: TRBV7-6; abundance: NA; d_gene: NA; j_gene: TRBJ1-1; CDR3nt: TGTGCCAGCAGCTTTGAAGACAGGCACCCTGAAGCTTTCTTT; CDR3aa: CASSFEDRHPEAFF
len: 15; v_gene: TRBV5-1; abundance: NA; d_gene: NA; j_gene: TRBJ2-1; CDR3nt: TGCGCCAGCAGCTTTGAGGGTAGCTCCTACAATGAGCAGTTCTTC; CDR3aa: CASSFEGSSYNEQFF
len: 13; v_gene: TRBV19; abundance: NA; d_gene: TRBD1; j_gene: TRBJ1-1; CDR3nt: TGTGCCAGTAGTATAGGCACAGGGGGCGAAGCTTTCTTT; CDR3aa: CASSIGTGGEAFF
len: 16; v_gene: TRBV19; abundance: NA; d_gene: TRBD2; j_gene: TRBJ2-3; CDR3nt: TGTGCCAGTAGGGATCGGACTAGCGGGATCACAGATACGCAGTATTTT; CDR3aa: CASRDRTSGITDTQYF
len: 13; v_gene: TRBV28; abundance: NA; d_gene: TRBD1; j_gene: TRBJ1-1; CDR3nt: TGTGCCAGCAGTTTAAACAGGGGGCTTGAAGCTTTCTTT; CDR3aa: CASSLNRGLEAFF
len: 14; v_gene: TRBV19; abundance: NA; d_gene: TRBD2; j_gene: TRBJ2-7; CDR3nt: TGTGCCAGTAGTGTTAGCGGGAGTGCCTACGAGCAGTACTTC; CDR3aa: CASSVSGSAYEQYF
len: 16; v_gene: TRBV21-1; abundance: NA; d_gene: NA; j_gene: TRBJ1-5; CDR3nt: TGTGCCAGCAGCAGGGGGGGGAAGGGTAGCAATCAGCCCCAGCATTTT; CDR3aa: CASSRGGKGSNQPQHF
len: 14; v_gene: TRBV5-1; abundance: NA; d_gene: NA; j_gene: TRBJ1-3; CDR3nt: TGCGCCAGCAGCTTGGCAGGGTATGGAAACACCATATATTTT; CDR3aa: CASSLAGYGNTIYF
len: 12; v_gene: TRBV5-3; abundance: once; d_gene: TRBD1; j_gene: TRBJ2-7; CDR3nt: TGTGCCAGGACAGGGGGCGGGGGTGAGCAGTACTTC; CDR3aa: CARTGGGGEQYF
len: 13; v_gene: TRBV10-3; abundance: few; d_gene: NA; j_gene: TRBJ2-7; CDR3nt: TGTGCCATCATGGCAGCGGGCCTGTACGAGCAGTACTTC; CDR3aa: CAIMAAGLYEQYF
len: 16; v_gene: TRBV28; abundance: NA; d_gene: NA; j_gene: TRBJ1-1; CDR3nt: TGTGCCAGCAGGCCCTCCCAGGGGTTGATGAACACTGAAGCTTTCTTT; CDR3aa: CASRPSQGLMNTEAFF
len: 17; v_gene: TRBV11-2; abundance: NA; d_gene: TRBD1; j_gene: TRBJ1-1; CDR3nt: TGTGCCAGCAGCTCACTGACAGGGTGGGGGCCCAACACTGAAGCTTTCTTT; CDR3aa: CASSSLTGWGPNTEAFF